These 8 T cell receptor beta chains originate from one sample sequenced in a study of T-cell reconstitution after alpha-beta-depleted transplantation in children. Preparing the TCRbeta library involved the use of unique molecular identifiers. TCRdb independently ran MiXCR on the PCR reads; one entry per CDR3 protein. In the table there are 60,000 or so distinct CDR3 sequences, 44% of which are singletons. The sample here was PBMCs, mostly from graft donor cells, taken 360 days after TCRalphabeta/CD19-depleted stem cell transplant. Every receptor here comes from a male patient between 5 and 17 years old who had a stem cell transplant for acute lymphoblastic leukemia, so the T cells may come from the graft donor.

V is TRBV27 and J is TRBJ2-5; possible D gene TRBD2, 5 bases. V shed 5 bases and J shed 4 bases, with 14 bases lying between them. Looked up from germline, CDR1 is MNHEY and CDR2 is SMNVEV (reference sequence). CDR3 length equals 14 residues. The CDR3 reads CASSLLRGRETQYF. CDR3 bases: TGTGCCAGCAGTCTTCTTCGGGGTCGAGAGACCCAGTACTTC.

This clonotype came up many times. The chain is built from TRBV20-1 and TRBJ1-5; the D is unclear. V dropped 8 bases and J dropped 0 bases, with 11 bases sitting between them. Per the germline V gene, CDR1 is DFQATT and CDR2 is SNEGSKA (reference sequence). This CDR3 is 13 amino acids long. CDR3 DNA: TGCAGTACATCCGACAATAGCAATCAGCCCCAGCATTTT. Translated, it gives CSTSDNSNQPQHF.

This clonotype occurred a few times. V usage is TRBV12-3 or TRBV12-4 and J usage is TRBJ1-1; D gene uncertain. V was shortened by 5 bases and J by 5 bases, with 15 bases between the two germline ends. The CDR3 runs 14 residues. The CDR3 reads CASSNPPGTTEAFF. In DNA form, the CDR3 reads TGTGCCAGCAGTAACCCTCCGGGTACGACTGAAGCTTTCTTT.

This clonotype was detected only a few times. This chain links TRBV7-2 with TRBJ2-7, with D perhaps TRBD1 (5 bases). Trimming pared 1 base from V and 0 bases from J, leaving 13 bases between. Germline V gene lookup returns CDR1 SGHTA and CDR2 FQGNSA. This CDR3 region has 16 residues. The CDR3 coding sequence is TGTGCCAGCAGCTTAGTGGTGGGGCGGAGCTCCTACGAGCAGTACTTC. Translating gives CASSLVVGRSSYEQYF.

V usage is TRBV4-1 and J usage is TRBJ2-4; possible D gene TRBD1, 5 bases. Between the trimmed V and J ends, which lost 5 bases and 3 bases, there was a span of 20 bases. CDR1 is MGHRA, CDR2 YSYEKL, per germline. The CDR3 covers 17 residues. The chain's CDR3 is CASSATRQGVGKNIQYF. The CDR3 DNA sequence: TGCGCCAGCAGCGCTACCCGCCAGGGCGTGGGCAAAAACATTCAGTACTTC.

This clonotype was observed a few times. The chain combines TRBV12-3 or TRBV12-4 with TRBJ2-6, with 7 bases fitting TRBD1. This CDR3 is 17 amino acids long. V lost 4 bases and J lost 0; bases outside the gene matches: 6. The CDR3 region is CASSYGQASSGANVLTF. The DNA for the CDR3 is TGTGCCAGCAGTTATGGACAGGCGAGCTCTGGGGCCAACGTCCTGACTTTC.

The chain recombines TRBV20-1 with TRBJ1-1, with D uncertain. The CDR3 covers 14 residues. Trimming removed 5 bases from V and 5 bases from J, with 18 bases in between. The V gene's germline CDR1 is DFQATT and CDR2 SNEGSKA (reference sequence). In DNA form, the CDR3 reads TGCAGTGCTCCCAAGGGCAGGTTATTGACTGAAGCTTTCTTT. Its protein product is CSAPKGRLLTEAFF.

This clonotype was seen more than once but under ten times. V is TRBV12-3 or TRBV12-4 and J is TRBJ2-3, with D uncertain. V shed 5 bases and J shed 2 bases, with 11 bases lying between them. CDR3 length: 14 amino acids. The CDR3 nucleotides are TGTGCCAGCAGTCCCGGACGGTTCACAGATACGCAGTATTTT. Translated, it gives CASSPGRFTDTQYF.